These 7 T cell receptor beta chains came from one sample sequenced in a study of cytomegalovirus exposure and HLA in healthy donors. Researchers ran the PCR with 60 Vbeta and 13 Jbeta primers. Profiling relied on immunoSEQ multiplex PCR, and the TCRdb table lists in-frame clones only, not all of them. The table includes approximately 130,000 clones, approximately 85% detected once. The material sequenced was PBMCs. The receptors here all came from a woman aged 30 to 39 in good health and CMV-seropositive.

This chain uses TRBV27 with TRBJ2-7, with 12 bases lining up with TRBD1. Losses at the gene ends were 5 bases for V and 2 bases for J; bases not matched to a gene: 13. Germline CDR1 and CDR2: MNHEY and SMNVEV (reference sequence). The CDR3 loop spans 18 amino acids. The CDR3 loop is CASSPGTGGYLFAYEQYF. CDR3 sequence (DNA): TGTGCCAGCAGTCCTGGGACAGGGGGCTATCTATTCGCCTACGAGCAGTACTTC.

The chain joins TRBV7-9 to TRBJ1-2, with 11 nucleotides matching TRBD1. The CDR3 has 16 amino acids. V lost 5 bases to trimming and J lost 7 bases; unmatched junction nucleotides: 12. In germline, CDR1 is SEHNR, CDR2 FQNEAQ (reference sequence). Here the CDR3 reads CASSPTGTGGLGGYTF. CDR3 DNA: TGTGCCAGCAGCCCGACGGGGACAGGGGGTCTGGGTGGCTACACCTTC.

The rearrangement links TRBV29-1 to TRBJ2-5; TRBD2 aligns across 8 bases. The CDR3 has 12 residues. Germline CDR1 SQVTM, CDR2 ANQGSEA. Unmatched junction bases numbered 3, after V lost 7 bases and J lost 2 bases. The CDR3 reads CSGSGGQETQYF. The CDR3 region has the DNA TGCAGCGGTTCGGGAGGGCAAGAGACCCAGTACTTC.

This clone was seen a handful of times. The chain joins TRBV28 to TRBJ1-1; a possible D gene is TRBD1 (5 bases). V shed 2 bases and J shed 4 bases, with 11 bases lying between them. The CDR3 length is 14 residues. Germline V gene data show CDR1 as MDHEN and CDR2 as SYDVKM. CDR3 region: CASSLVQGSTEAFF. CDR3 coding DNA: TGTGCCAGCAGTTTAGTGCAGGGATCCACTGAAGCTTTCTTT.

This chain links TRBV11-2 with TRBJ2-2; the D is unclear. The CDR3 runs 14 residues. Germline CDR1 SGHAT, CDR2 FQNNGV. Trimming removed 0 bases from V and 5 bases from J, with 7 bases in between. This chain's CDR3 is CASSLDPQTGELFF. CDR3 nucleotides: TGTGCCAGCAGCTTAGATCCCCAGACCGGGGAGCTGTTTTTT.

V is TRBV7-3 and J is TRBJ2-3; D is perhaps TRBD2 (7 bases). Deletions cut 2 bases from V and 4 bases from J, with 16 bases between. This CDR3 spans 16 amino acids. The V gene's germline CDR1 is SGHTA and CDR2 FQGTGA. The CDR3 loop reads CASSLVVGGGADTQYF. CDR3 sequence (DNA): TGTGCCAGCAGCTTAGTAGTGGGGGGGGGCGCAGATACGCAGTATTTT. Looking up the rest from reference TRBV7-3 and TRBJ2-3 gives the full variable domain: GAGVSQTPSNKVTEKGKYVELRCDPISGHTALYWYRQSLGQGPEFLIYFQGTGAADDSGLPNDRFFAVRPEGSVSTLKIQRTERGDSAVYLCASSLVVGGGADTQYFGPGTRLTVL.

This chain joins TRBV5-4 and TRBJ1-3, with 7 bases matching TRBD1. J was trimmed by 1 base and V by 4 bases; bases with no gene match: 17. Germline loops: CDR1 SGHNT, CDR2 YYREEE (reference sequence). The CDR3 length is 19 residues. The chain's CDR3 is CASSNTGALGVGSGNTIYF. The DNA for the CDR3 is TGTGCCAGCAGCAACACAGGGGCGTTGGGCGTTGGGTCTGGAAACACCATATATTTT.